The 17 T cell receptor beta chains below were found in one sample sequenced in a study of blood T cell repertoires in COVID-19. Profiled with immunoSEQ multiplex PCR; TCRdb holds only in-frame clones, not every one. Among more than 70,000 clones, 80% to 90% were seen once, and the ten largest hold over 7%. What was sequenced was peripheral blood. The receptors come from a man aged 45-65 years with acute or convalescent COVID-19.

The chain is built from TRBV7-3 and TRBJ2-1; D unresolved. The germline V gene has CDR1 SGHTA and CDR2 FQGTGA. Trimming stripped 6 bases from V and 7 bases from J, with 13 bases between. This CDR3 has 13 amino acids. CDR3 nucleotides: TGTGCCAGCAGGAGAGAACCTCCGAATGAGCAGTTCTTC. Translated, it gives CASRREPPNEQFF.

The chain carries TRBV3-1 (or the pseudogene TRBV3-2) and TRBJ2-5, with 10 bases identical to TRBD1. J gave up 5 bases and V 0 bases, and 6 bases lay outside the gene matches. CDR1 LGHDT and CDR2 YNNKEL come from the germline V gene (reference sequence). The CDR3 totals 16 residues. For the CDR3, the DNA is TGTGCCAGCAGCCAAGACGAGACAGGGGGCAAGGAGACCCAGTACTTC. Translation gives CASSQDETGGKETQYF.

This clone has a handful of counts. The chain uses TRBV9 and TRBJ2-1; possible D gene TRBD2, 6 bases. V dropped 1 base and J dropped 6 bases, with 14 bases sitting between them. The CDR3 consists of 15 residues. Per the germline V gene, CDR1 is SGDLS and CDR2 is YYNGEE. This chain's CDR3 is CASSVSLAMINEQFF. CDR3 sequence (DNA): TGTGCCAGCAGCGTATCGCTAGCGATGATCAATGAGCAGTTCTTC.

This chain links TRBV30 with TRBJ1-1; D unresolved. This CDR3 comprises 16 residues. The germline CDR1 and CDR2 sequences are GTSNPN and SVGIG (reference sequence). V shed 0 bases and J shed 0 bases, with 14 bases lying between them. CDR3 bases: TGTGCCTGGAGTGTACCGAGGCCGGCTATGAACACTGAAGCTTTCTTT. As protein: CAWSVPRPAMNTEAFF.

The CDR3 protein is CASRVETEAFF. CDR3 DNA: TGTGCCAGCAGGGTGGAGACTGAAGCTTTCTTT. The chain recombines TRBV6-5 with TRBJ1-1; D unresolved. Trimming removed 6 bases from V and 5 bases from J, with 7 bases in between. CDR3 length: 11 residues. The germline V gene encodes CDR1 MNHEY and CDR2 SVGAGI.

The chain uses TRBV27 and TRBJ1-1; D unclear. Germline V lookup: CDR1 MNHEY, CDR2 SMNVEV (reference sequence). The CDR3 sequence is 14 residues long. Trimming removed 5 bases at V and 1 base at J, with 11 bases between. CDR3 sequence reads: CASSDSTANTEAFF. The DNA of the CDR3 is TGTGCCAGCAGTGACTCGACTGCGAACACTGAAGCTTTCTTT.

The chain uses TRBV30 and TRBJ1-6; a weak D match, TRBD1 (6 bases). The CDR3 covers 13 residues. Germline V gene sequence: CDR1 GTSNPN, CDR2 SVGIG (reference sequence). Trimming left V 0 bases short and J 8 bases short, with 8 bases between. CDR3 loop: CAWSVQGDSPLHF. CDR3 sequence (DNA): TGTGCCTGGAGTGTACAGGGTGATTCACCCCTCCACTTT.

This rearrangement joins TRBV7-2 to TRBJ2-5; TRBD2 matches at 12 bases. The J segment lost 2 bases and the V segment lost 5 bases, leaving 3 bases of the junction unmatched. This CDR3 contains 15 residues. The germline CDR1 and CDR2 sequences are SGHTA and FQGNSA. The CDR3 region is CASSTLAGGQETQYF. CDR3 in DNA: TGTGCCAGCAGCACCCTAGCGGGGGGGCAAGAGACCCAGTACTTC.

This rearrangement joins TRBV25-1 to TRBJ2-7; 7 bases map to TRBD2. Trimming took 4 bases from V and 6 from J; bases not matched to a gene: 15. CDR3 length equals 16 residues. The germline gives CDR1 MGHDK, CDR2 SYGVNS. CDR3 sequence: CASSGGGGPRQVEQYF. The CDR3, as DNA: TGTGCCAGCAGTGGGGGGGGAGGGCCTCGCCAGGTCGAGCAGTACTTC.

This chain uses TRBV10-3 with TRBJ2-5, with TRBD1 matching over 7 bases. Germline lookup yields CDR1 ENHRY and CDR2 SYGVKD. V shed 7 bases and J 5 bases; nucleotides not matched to a gene: 10. The CDR3 extends over 14 amino acids. The CDR3 loop is CAIKGQVGQETQYF. The CDR3 DNA reads TGTGCCATCAAAGGACAGGTTGGTCAGGAGACCCAGTACTTC.

The DNA of the CDR3 is TGCAGCGTTGGGGCCAGCATGAACACTGAAGCTTTCTTT. This gives the protein CSVGASMNTEAFF. The chain links TRBV29-1 to TRBJ1-1, with D unresolved. Germline CDR1 and CDR2: SQVTM and ANQGSEA. V lost 4 bases to trimming and J lost 0 bases, with 9 bases between them. This CDR3 comprises 13 residues.

The chain employs TRBV7-9 and TRBJ1-2; the match to TRBD1 covers 7 bases. The J segment lost 7 bases and the V segment lost 1 base, leaving 6 bases of the junction unmatched. CDR3 length: 14 amino acids. The germline V gene encodes CDR1 SEHNR and CDR2 FQNEAQ (reference sequence). Here the CDR3 reads CASSLVGGQPGYTF. CDR3 DNA sequence: TGTGCCAGCAGCTTAGTAGGGGGACAGCCTGGCTACACCTTC. The variable domain in full, with the rest retrieved from reference TRBV7-9 and TRBJ1-2, is DTGVSQNPRHKITKRGQNVTFRCDPISEHNRLYWYRQTLGQGPEFLTYFQNEAQLEKSRLLSDRFSAERPKGSFSTLEIQRTEQGDSAMYLCASSLVGGQPGYTFGSGTRLTVV.

This clone was counted between two and nine times. The chain joins TRBV4-2 to TRBJ2-1; 8 bases map to TRBD2. V was pared by 0 bases and J by 9 bases, with 10 bases of the junction left unmatched. This CDR3 is built from 16 residues. Looked up from germline, CDR1 is LGHNA and CDR2 is YNFKEQ. CDR3 protein: CASSQDTGGASIEQFF. CDR3 coding DNA: TGTGCCAGCAGCCAAGATACCGGGGGGGCCTCTATTGAGCAGTTCTTC.

CDR3 coding DNA: TGCGCCAGCAGCTCCAGGGTAAGCGGGGGGAAGAACACCGGGGAGCTGTTTTTT. Translating gives CASSSRVSGGKNTGELFF. This chain links TRBV5-1 with TRBJ2-2; 9 bases match TRBD2. CDR3 length: 18 amino acids. With 3 bases clipped from V and 1 base from J, the junction kept 10 bases outside the gene matches. Germline V CDR1 and CDR2: SGHRS, YFSETQ. The whole variable domain, remainder taken from reference TRBV5-1 and TRBJ2-2, is KAGVTQTPRYLIKTRGQQVTLSCSPISGHRSVSWYQQTPGQGLQFLFEYFSETQRNKGNFPGRFSGRQFSNSRSEMNVSTLELGDSALYLCASSSRVSGGKNTGELFFGEGSRLTVL.

The J gene is TRBJ2-1, the V gene TRBV7-3; 10 bases are a match to TRBD2. The germline V gene encodes CDR1 SGHTA and CDR2 FQGTGA. With V trimmed by 5 bases and J by 3 bases, 4 bases remained unmatched. The CDR3 extends over 15 amino acids. The CDR3, as DNA: TGTGCCAGCAGCCGCGTAGCGGGGGGCTACAATGAGCAGTTCTTC. It specifies CASSRVAGGYNEQFF.

The chain joins TRBV7-9 to TRBJ2-2; perhaps TRBD1 as D (6 bases). The V end lost 5 bases, the J end lost 3 bases, and 13 bases lay between the germline ends. The CDR3 totals 15 residues. Germline V gene data show CDR1 as SEHNR and CDR2 as FQNEAQ (reference sequence). The CDR3 DNA reads as TGTGCCAGCAGCGGTACAGGGTTTTACACCGGGGAGCTGTTTTTT. Translating gives CASSGTGFYTGELFF.

In this sample, this clone turned up once. The CDR3 here is CASSYGTDLYQETQYF. In nucleotides, the CDR3 is TGTGCCAGCAGCTATGGGACAGATCTGTACCAAGAGACCCAGTACTTC. The chain couples TRBV5-8 to TRBJ2-5, with 7 bases identical to TRBD1. The CDR3 is made up of 16 amino acids. Germline trimming cut 3 bases from V and 0 bases from J; bases unmatched to any gene: 8. CDR1 is SGHTS, CDR2 YDEGEE, per germline.